This is a list of T cell receptor beta chains from one sample in a study of CD4 T cells in relation to SARS-CoV-2 and coronaviruses. The protocol was immunoSEQ multiplex PCR, while the TCRdb copy is restricted to in-frame clones and leaves out a portion. In the table there are about 18,000 clones, roughly 80% of which are singletons. No antigen has been assigned to these receptors. The sample consisted of CD4+ T cells from PBMCs, cultured in vitro. These TCRs come from a human donor in good health. The CDR3 runs from the conserved cysteine through the conserved F or W. The order of the fields is D gene, clone size, J gene, V gene, CDR3 DNA, CDR3 protein. A D gene is named only where the DNA matches it firmly. Size tells how often a clone was seen (once, few, many) or the class of an expanded clone, and some rows leave it out.

NA | NA | TRBJ2-5 | TRBV3-1/TRBV3-2 | TGTGCCAGCAGCCAAGATCGGGGAGAGACCCAGTACTTC | CASSQDRGETQYF
TRBD1 | NA | TRBJ1-6 | TRBV30 | TGTGCCTGGACCAACAGGGGTGGATTTAATTCACCCCTCCACTTT | CAWTNRGGFNSPLHF
TRBD1 | NA | TRBJ1-3 | TRBV10-2 | TGCGCCAGCACCGGGACAGAAGGCTCTGGAAACACCATATATTTT | CASTGTEGSGNTIYF
TRBD1 | NA | TRBJ1-4 | TRBV28 | TGTGCCAGCAGTTTGGCCGGGACAGGGTATCGTGAAAAACTGTTTTTT | CASSLAGTGYREKLFF
TRBD1 | NA | TRBJ2-7 | TRBV11-1 | TGTGCCAGCAGCTTAGCCCCCGGGACAGCAGCTTCCGAGCAGTACTTC | CASSLAPGTAASEQYF
NA | NA | TRBJ2-5 | TRBV13 | TGTGCCAGCAGCTTAGGGGACCGAGAAGAGACCCAGTACTTC | CASSLGDREETQYF
TRBD2 | NA | TRBJ2-5 | TRBV5-1 | TGCGCCAGCAGCATCAATCCTAGCGGGGTCCAAGAGACCCAGTACTTC | CASSINPSGVQETQYF
TRBD1 | few | TRBJ1-2 | TRBV3-1/TRBV3-2 | TGTGCCAGCAGCGAGGACAGGAAATATGGCTACACCTTC | CASSEDRKYGYTF
TRBD2 | once | TRBJ2-1 | TRBV6-2/TRBV6-3 | TGTGCCAGCAGTCAAAGACTAGCGGGTGGGAATGAGCAGTTCTTC | CASSQRLAGGNEQFF
NA | once | TRBJ1-2 | TRBV27 | TGTGCCAGCGTTGGGGTGGTGGCACCCTGTGACTATGGCTACACCTTC | CASVGVVAPCDYGYTF
TRBD2 | few | TRBJ2-1 | TRBV6-4 | TGTGCCAGCAGCCGTCTGGCGGGAGACTACAATGAGCAGTTCTTC | CASSRLAGDYNEQFF
NA | NA | TRBJ2-5 | TRBV23-1 | TGCGCCAGCAGTCAAGAGGGCGGAGAGACCCAGTACTTC | CASSQEGGETQYF
NA | NA | TRBJ2-1 | TRBV19 | TGTGCCAGTAGTACACGGACTCGACTAAGCTCCTACAATGAGCAGTTCTTC | CASSTRTRLSSYNEQFF
NA | few | TRBJ1-6 | TRBV3-1/TRBV3-2 | TGTGCCAGCAGCCAGCTGGACAGTACGCTTACAAATTCACCCCTCCACTTT | CASSQLDSTLTNSPLHF
TRBD1 | NA | TRBJ1-4 | TRBV6-6 | TGTGCCAGCAGTACCGGGACAGGGAATGAAAAACTGTTTTTT | CASSTGTGNEKLFF
NA | NA | TRBJ1-1 | TRBV10-3 | TGTGCCATCAGAGGCAGGATGAACACTGAAGCTTTCTTT | CAIRGRMNTEAFF
NA | NA | TRBJ2-1 | TRBV7-3 | TGTGCCAGCAGCTTAACGGTTTTGGATAATGAGCAGTTCTTC | CASSLTVLDNEQFF
TRBD1 | once | TRBJ1-5 | TRBV28 | TGTGCCAGCAGTAGCGACAGGGAAAATCAGCCCCAGCATTTT | CASSSDRENQPQHF